A single T cell receptor beta chain is shown here with its context. The sample belongs to a study of memory CD4+ T cells and cytomegalovirus serostatus. The V end was cut by 1 base, the J end by 6 bases, with 16 bases between. The CDR3 runs to 15 residues. Germline lookup yields CDR1 LGHNA and CDR2 YSLEER. Authors' data handling: After removing out-of-frame reads, 2,204,828 distinct TCRbeta sequences remained. Here immunoSEQ multiplex PCR was the method, and the copy in TCRdb shows in-frame clones only, minus some. V and J calls and clone size are those listed in that table; D and trimming were worked out from the DNA. The table lists about 82,000 clones, about 85% of them singletons. Single viable CD3+CD4+CD8-CD45RO+ cells were sorted as the memory CD4+ T cells.

The chain combines TRBV4-3 with TRBJ2-7, with a weak D call TRBD1 (6 bases). Material for sequencing was memory CD4+ T cells from blood. The TCR originated in an adult in good health and CMV-seronegative. The DNA of the CDR3 is TGCGCCAGCAGCCAAGTTCCCCACAGAGGGGGCGAGCAGTACTTC. Its translation: CASSQVPHRGGEQYF.